What follows are 27 T cell receptor beta chains derived from one specimen sequenced in a study of radiation and T cells in renal cell carcinoma. The time point was: blood 4 weeks post-SBRT, at nephrectomy. Treatment meaning: 15 Gy SBRT to primary tumor, nephrectomy 4 weeks later. The table came from immunoSEQ multiplex PCR; TCRdb's copy has only in-frame clones and leaves some out. The sample lists roughly 45,000 clones, 80% to 85% occurring once. The starting material was blood, obtained from a patient whose treatment included radiotherapy and nephrectomy. The source is a woman in her 70s with renal cell carcinoma.

This clone was seen more than once but under ten times. The J gene is TRBJ2-1, the V gene TRBV2; D ambiguous. Germline V lookup: CDR1 SNHLY, CDR2 FYNNEI. This CDR3 is built from 11 residues. The ends were cut back, 8 bases at V and 6 bases at J, with 8 bases in the middle. CDR3 sequence: CASYKGNEQFF. Written as DNA, the CDR3 is TGTGCCAGCTACAAGGGCAATGAGCAGTTCTTC.

This clone has only one observation. This CDR3 reads CASSESLAGENTQYF. CDR3 bases: TGCGCCAGCAGTGAGTCCCTAGCGGGGGAGAATACGCAGTATTTT. This rearrangement joins TRBV10-1 to TRBJ2-3; TRBD2 agrees at 10 bases. With 0 bases clipped from V and 7 bases from J, the junction kept 4 bases outside the gene matches. The CDR3 is 15 residues long. The germline V gene has CDR1 WNHNN and CDR2 SYGVQD (reference sequence).

This chain connects TRBV29-1 to TRBJ2-7, with 10 bases aligning to TRBD1. After removal of 4 bases from V and 4 bases from J, the junction contained 4 bases not matched to a gene. The length of the CDR3 is 13 residues. The germline V gene has CDR1 SQVTM and CDR2 ANQGSEA. The CDR3 sequence is CSVGQGAYYEQYF. Here the CDR3 DNA reads TGCAGCGTTGGACAGGGGGCTTATTACGAGCAGTACTTC.

The chain recombines TRBV6-5 with TRBJ2-7; weak D call: TRBD1 (7 bases). The CDR3 covers 15 residues. Germline CDR1 reads MNHEY; CDR2 reads SVGAGI. With 0 bases removed from V and 4 bases from J, the gap between germline ends came to 13 bases. CDR3: CASSYSMEGAYEQYF. For the CDR3, the DNA is TGTGCCAGCAGTTACTCGATGGAGGGGGCGTACGAGCAGTACTTC.

This clone was seen once. CDR3 sequence: CSVLIGGLEPQHF. CDR3 DNA sequence: TGCAGCGTTCTGATAGGGGGATTGGAGCCCCAGCATTTT. This chain uses TRBV29-1 with TRBJ1-5; D is possibly TRBD1 (6 bases). The germline V gene encodes CDR1 SQVTM and CDR2 ANQGSEA. The ends were cut back, 5 bases at V and 8 bases at J, with 16 bases in the middle. The length of the CDR3 is 13 residues.

The chain links TRBV4-1 to TRBJ1-1; 8 nucleotides match TRBD1. The CDR3 totals 17 residues. V shed 0 bases, J shed 0 bases, and the junction held 6 bases outside the gene matches. Germline values: CDR1 MGHRA, CDR2 YSYEKL. CDR3 DNA: TGCGCCAGCAGCCAAGATGCAGGGGGCTTGGTGAACACTGAAGCTTTCTTT. It yields the protein CASSQDAGGLVNTEAFF.

The chain couples TRBV7-2 to TRBJ2-3; D is unresolved. CDR1 SGHTA and CDR2 FQGNSA come from the germline V gene. The V and J ends lost 1 base and 6 bases respectively, with 8 bases between them. The CDR3 sequence is 13 residues long. The CDR3 sequence is CASSLVGWDTQYF. CDR3 bases: TGTGCCAGCAGCTTAGTTGGGTGGGATACGCAGTATTTT.

The J gene is TRBJ2-7, the V gene TRBV7-2; weak D call: TRBD1 (8 bases). Per germline, CDR1 SGHTA and CDR2 FQGNSA. This CDR3 region has 15 residues. V dropped 2 bases and J dropped 5 bases, with 16 bases sitting between them. CDR3 in amino acids: CASSLTQGGRNEQYF. The CDR3, as DNA: TGTGCCAGCAGCTTAACACAGGGGGGGCGGAACGAGCAGTACTTC.

This clone was seen a handful of times. This chain links TRBV7-9 with TRBJ1-4; the match to TRBD1 covers 12 bases. The CDR3 consists of 15 residues. The germline CDR1 and CDR2 sequences are SEHNR and FQNEAQ (reference sequence). The CDR3 is CAAGTGGQGNEKLFF. The CDR3 region has the DNA TGTGCTGCCGGGACAGGGGGCCAGGGTAATGAAAAACTGTTTTTT.

The chain couples TRBV2 to TRBJ2-1; possibly TRBD2 for D (5 bases). This CDR3 is 12 amino acids long. V dropped 5 bases and J dropped 12 bases, with 14 bases sitting between them. Germline assignment: CDR1 SNHLY and CDR2 FYNNEI. The CDR3 here is CASSLLAPGQFF. Here the CDR3 DNA reads TGTGCCAGCAGTCTTCTAGCTCCTGGGCAGTTCTTC.

The rearrangement uses TRBV19 and TRBJ1-3, with unresolved D. The V end was cut by 1 base, the J end by 0 bases, with 10 bases between. Germline CDR1 LNHDA, CDR2 SQIVND (reference sequence). The CDR3 loop spans 16 amino acids. The CDR3 nucleotides are TGTGCCAGTAGTATAGTTGCATCTAGCTCTGGAAACACCATATATTTT. Translating it yields CASSIVASSSGNTIYF.

The chain has TRBV27 and TRBJ1-5; D gene ambiguous. Trimming took off 0 bases at V and 2 bases at J, with 2 bases between the two ends. CDR1 and CDR2 (germline): MNHEY, SMNVEV (reference sequence). The CDR3 totals 13 residues. CDR3 sequence (DNA): TGTGCCAGCAGTTTATCGGGCAATCAGCCCCAGCATTTT. Its translation: CASSLSGNQPQHF.

This clone was picked up a small number of times. The J gene is TRBJ1-6, the V gene TRBV2; D is undetermined. V was clipped by 2 bases and J by 8 bases, with 13 bases between them. CDR3 length: 15 amino acids. Germline V gene data show CDR1 as SNHLY and CDR2 as FYNNEI. The CDR3 protein is CASSELNSRDSPLHF. For the CDR3, the DNA is TGTGCCAGCAGTGAACTCAACTCGAGGGATTCACCCCTCCACTTT. Full variable domain (rest looked up from reference TRBV2 and TRBJ1-6): EPEVTQTPSHQVTQMGQEVILRCVPISNHLYFYWYRQILGQKVEFLVSFYNNEISEKSEIFDDQFSVERPDGSNFTLKIRSTKLEDSAMYFCASSELNSRDSPLHFGNGTRLTVT.

The genes are TRBV2 and TRBJ2-1; 7 nucleotides agree with TRBD1. The CDR3 is 15 amino acids. Trimming removed 8 bases from V and 9 bases from J; junction bases left unmatched: 16. CDR1 and CDR2 (germline): SNHLY, FYNNEI. The CDR3 sequence is CASVGQARGLPEQFF. The CDR3 nucleotides are TGTGCCAGCGTCGGACAGGCCCGAGGTTTACCTGAGCAGTTCTTC.

In DNA form, the CDR3 reads TGCAGTGCTTGGACACGAGGAGAACTGTTTTTT. Its protein product is CSAWTRGELFF. The V call is TRBV20-1, the J call TRBJ1-4; tentative D call: TRBD1 (5 bases). CDR1 and CDR2 from the germline V gene are DFQATT and SNEGSKA (reference sequence). V was pared by 5 bases and J by 12 bases, with 13 bases between. This CDR3 contains 11 residues.

The chain recombines TRBV7-9 with TRBJ2-3, with no clear D. Germline V gene data show CDR1 as SEHNR and CDR2 as FQNEAQ (reference sequence). CDR3 length: 14 amino acids. V shed 3 bases and J shed 0 bases, with 7 bases lying between them. The CDR3 coding sequence is TGTGCCAGCAGCTTTTCAATTAGCACAGATACGCAGTATTTT. The encoded protein is CASSFSISTDTQYF. Together with reference TRBV7-9 and TRBJ2-3, the CDR3 gives the full variable domain: DTGVSQNPRHKITKRGQNVTFRCDPISEHNRLYWYRQTLGQGPEFLTYFQNEAQLEKSRLLSDRFSAERPKGSFSTLEIQRTEQGDSAMYLCASSFSISTDTQYFGPGTRLTVL.

CDR3 protein: CASSSEGYTRQYF. DNA for the CDR3: TGTGCCAGCAGTAGTGAGGGGTATACGAGGCAGTATTTT. The chain employs TRBV5-8 and TRBJ2-3; D is tentatively TRBD1 or TRBD2 (5 bases each). The V gene's germline CDR1 is SGHTS and CDR2 YDEGEE. Trimming cost V 5 bases and J 11 bases, with 18 bases left between them. This CDR3 has 13 amino acids.

The chain is built from TRBV6-1 and TRBJ2-5; TRBD1 matches at 10 bases. J lost 4 bases, V lost 4 bases, and 0 bases had no gene match. Germline-derived CDR1 and CDR2 are MNHNS and SASEGT. CDR3 length equals 13 residues. Here the CDR3 reads CASSGDRGETQYF. The CDR3 nucleotides are TGTGCCAGCAGTGGGGACAGGGGAGAGACCCAGTACTTC.

This chain links TRBV6-5 with TRBJ2-5; weak D call: TRBD2 (5 bases). Trimming removed 7 bases from V and 1 base from J, with 10 bases in between. The V gene's germline CDR1 is MNHEY and CDR2 SVGAGI. The CDR3 extends over 13 amino acids. The CDR3 DNA reads TGTGCCAGCAAATCGGGGTCCCAAGAGACCCAGTACTTC. Amino acids: CASKSGSQETQYF.

V gene TRBV18 combines with J gene TRBJ2-3; TRBD1 aligns across 9 bases. V shed 5 bases and J 2 bases; nucleotides not matched to a gene: 5. The V gene's germline CDR1 is KGHSH and CDR2 LQKENI. The CDR3 extends over 15 amino acids. The CDR3 sequence is CASSSGQGNTDTQYF. The CDR3 DNA is TGTGCCAGCTCATCCGGACAGGGGAACACAGATACGCAGTATTTT.

The rearrangement joins TRBV7-8 to TRBJ1-1; TRBD1 aligns across 7 bases. CDR1 is SGHVS, CDR2 FQNEAQ, per germline. The J segment lost 3 bases and the V segment lost 3 bases, leaving 4 bases of the junction unmatched. The CDR3 sequence is 14 residues long. CDR3 sequence: CASSLTGQDTEAFF. The CDR3 DNA sequence: TGTGCCAGCAGCTTGACAGGGCAGGACACTGAAGCTTTCTTT. The complete variable domain, with remaining parts taken from reference TRBV7-8 and TRBJ1-1, reads GAGVSQSPRYKVAKRGQDVALRCDPISGHVSLFWYQQALGQGPEFLTYFQNEAQLDKSGLPSDRFFAERPEGSVSTLKIQRTQQEDSAVYLCASSLTGQDTEAFFGQGTRLTVV.

This clone has a handful of counts. The V gene is TRBV11-3, the J gene TRBJ2-1; tentative D call: TRBD1 (6 bases). The V and J ends lost 3 bases and 6 bases respectively, with 9 bases between them. CDR3 size: 13 residues. CDR1 SGHNT and CDR2 YENEEA come from the germline V gene. The CDR3 sequence: CASSFRGTNEQFF. Here the CDR3 DNA reads TGTGCCAGCAGCTTTAGGGGGACCAATGAGCAGTTCTTC. Filled out from reference TRBV11-3 and TRBJ2-1, the complete variable domain reads EAGVVQSPRYKIIEKKQPVAFWCNPISGHNTLYWYLQNLGQGPELLIRYENEEAVDDSQLPKDRFSAERLKGVDSTLKIQPAELGDSAVYLCASSFRGTNEQFFGPGTRLTVL.

This sequence joins TRBV4-1 and TRBJ2-2; either TRBD1 or TRBD2 may supply D (6 bases each). The CDR3 runs 16 residues. Looked up from germline, CDR1 is MGHRA and CDR2 is YSYEKL. The V gene lost 5 bases and the J gene lost 5 bases, with 18 bases spanning the gap. CDR3 DNA sequence: TGCGCCAGCAGCTCCCCTGGGGGGCTAAATACCGGGGAGCTGTTTTTT. Translation gives CASSSPGGLNTGELFF.

This clone has only one observation. V usage is TRBV5-1 and J usage is TRBJ2-7; 10 nucleotides align to TRBD1. Germline CDR1 reads SGHRS; CDR2 reads YFSETQ. After removal of 4 bases from V and 6 bases from J, the junction contained 10 bases not matched to a gene. This CDR3 is 15 amino acids long. CDR3 residues: CASSPREDRGSEQYF. The CDR3 bases are TGCGCCAGCAGCCCCAGGGAGGACAGGGGGTCCGAGCAGTACTTC.

The count of this clone is one. This chain uses TRBV27 with TRBJ2-7, with no clear D. The CDR3 sequence is 14 residues long. The germline V gene encodes CDR1 MNHEY and CDR2 SMNVEV (reference sequence). Trimming cost V 4 bases and J 3 bases, with 13 bases left between them. CDR3 protein: CASSSRRDHYEQYF. Here the CDR3 DNA reads TGTGCCAGCAGTTCCCGAAGAGACCACTACGAGCAGTACTTC.

V gene TRBV5-1 combines with J gene TRBJ2-1, with 9 bases matching TRBD1. V lost 4 bases, J lost 9 bases, and 11 bases stayed unmatched. The CDR3 runs 15 residues. Germline V CDR1 and CDR2: SGHRS, YFSETQ. The CDR3 reads CASSPGQGLGGEQFF. CDR3 bases: TGCGCCAGCAGCCCGGGACAGGGCCTAGGTGGTGAGCAGTTCTTC.

This clone occurred a few times. J is TRBJ2-1 and V is TRBV5-6; D remains unclear. The V end lost 3 bases, the J end lost 4 bases, and 2 bases lay between the germline ends. The CDR3 is made up of 11 amino acids. Germline V gives CDR1 SGHDT, CDR2 YYEEEE. The CDR3 nucleotides read TGTGCCAGCAGCTCGTACAATGAGCAGTTCTTC. This sequence encodes CASSSYNEQFF. The complete variable domain, with remaining parts taken from reference TRBV5-6 and TRBJ2-1, reads DAGVTQSPTHLIKTRGQQVTLRCSPKSGHDTVSWYQQALGQGPQFIFQYYEEEERQRGNFPDRFSGHQFPNYSSELNVNALLLGDSALYLCASSSYNEQFFGPGTRLTVL.